This T cell receptor beta chain was captured by sequencing in a study of T cell repertoires in ileal Crohn's disease. Repertoires were generated with immunoSEQ multiplex PCR, while TCRdb's copy carries only in-frame clones and drops some. In the table there are roughly 15,000 clones, approximately 80% of which are singletons. This clone was recorded a few times. The sample holds other DNA sequences that translate to the same CDR3. The time point here: inflamed ileum from the surgical specimen. This CDR3 contains 14 residues. V was cut by 5 bases and J by 3 bases, with 10 bases left in between. Germline values: CDR1 MNHEY, CDR2 SVGAGI.

The receptor comes from an adult with Crohn's disease. The chain has TRBV6-5 and TRBJ1-4; the D gene is possibly TRBD1 (6 bases). Specimen: ileal tissue. The CDR3 DNA sequence: TGTGCCAGCAGTCTACAGGGTTCTAATGAAAAACTGTTTTTT. Protein: CASSLQGSNEKLFF.